The rows below give T cell receptor beta chains drawn from one sample of a study of blood T cell repertoires in COVID-19. Repertoires were generated with immunoSEQ multiplex PCR, while TCRdb's copy carries only in-frame clones and drops some. Of under 150,000 clones in the sample, approximately 90% were seen once. Sequenced sample: peripheral blood. The receptors were sampled from a human donor in a cohort sampled during active COVID-19. CDR3s include the opening cysteine and the closing phenylalanine or tryptophan. D genes are given only for firm matches. Only part of the rows carry a size: once, few, many, or a class if the clone is expanded.

clone_size: NA; v_call: TRBV5-6; d_call: TRBD1; j_call: TRBJ2-5; cdr3_nt: TGTGCCAGCAGCTTGACCGGGACAGCTGGAGAGACCCAGTACTTC; cdr3_aa: CASSLTGTAGETQYF
clone_size: NA; v_call: TRBV5-5; d_call: NA; j_call: TRBJ1-4; cdr3_nt: TGTGCCAGCAGCTTGGCCAATTCCGGGGATAATGAAAAACTGTTTTTT; cdr3_aa: CASSLANSGDNEKLFF
clone_size: NA; v_call: TRBV7-9; d_call: TRBD2; j_call: TRBJ2-5; cdr3_nt: TGTGCCAGCAGCCCCGGGGGGCTAGCGGGGGTTGAGACCCAGTACTTC; cdr3_aa: CASSPGGLAGVETQYF
clone_size: NA; v_call: TRBV11-1; d_call: NA; j_call: TRBJ2-2; cdr3_nt: TGTGCCAGCAGCCCAAGGAGATCTGCCGGGGAGCTGTTTTTT; cdr3_aa: CASSPRRSAGELFF
clone_size: NA; v_call: TRBV7-3; d_call: TRBD1; j_call: TRBJ1-1; cdr3_nt: TGTGCCAGCAGCTTAGAAGGGCCAGGGGGCGTTGGCACTGAAGCTTTCTTT; cdr3_aa: CASSLEGPGGVGTEAFF
clone_size: NA; v_call: TRBV24-1; d_call: NA; j_call: TRBJ2-3; cdr3_nt: TGTGCCACCAGTGATACCCGGTCCCCCACAGATACGCAGTATTTT; cdr3_aa: CATSDTRSPTDTQYF
clone_size: NA; v_call: TRBV20-1; d_call: NA; j_call: TRBJ1-2; cdr3_nt: TGCAGTGCTTACAGGGCCGGCGGCTACACCTTC; cdr3_aa: CSAYRAGGYTF
clone_size: NA; v_call: TRBV5-1; d_call: NA; j_call: TRBJ1-4; cdr3_nt: TGCGCCAGCAGCTTGGACACGGGGTATGAAAAACTGTTTTTT; cdr3_aa: CASSLDTGYEKLFF
clone_size: NA; v_call: TRBV4-1; d_call: NA; j_call: TRBJ1-1; cdr3_nt: TGCGCCAGCAGCCGGTCGACGGCGGAAAGAGCTGAAGCTTTCTTT; cdr3_aa: CASSRSTAERAEAFF
clone_size: NA; v_call: TRBV7-2; d_call: TRBD1; j_call: TRBJ2-4; cdr3_nt: TGTGCCAGCAGCTCCCTTGGGACAGGAAGGAACATTCAGTACTTC; cdr3_aa: CASSSLGTGRNIQYF
clone_size: NA; v_call: TRBV30; d_call: NA; j_call: TRBJ1-2; cdr3_nt: TGTGCCTGGAGTAGAGCTAACTATGGCTACACCTTC; cdr3_aa: CAWSRANYGYTF
clone_size: once; v_call: TRBV4-2; d_call: TRBD2; j_call: TRBJ2-1; cdr3_nt: TGTGCCAGCAGCCTTAGCGGGGGGGCCTACAATGAGCAGTTCTTC; cdr3_aa: CASSLSGGAYNEQFF
clone_size: NA; v_call: TRBV6-5; d_call: TRBD2; j_call: TRBJ2-1; cdr3_nt: TGTGCCAGCAGACCCGGGACTAGCGGGGTTAATGAGCAGTTCTTC; cdr3_aa: CASRPGTSGVNEQFF
clone_size: NA; v_call: TRBV2; d_call: TRBD1; j_call: TRBJ1-6; cdr3_nt: TGTGCCAGCAGGTTAGACAGGGCGGATAATTCACCCCTCCACTTT; cdr3_aa: CASRLDRADNSPLHF
clone_size: NA; v_call: TRBV7-2; d_call: TRBD2; j_call: TRBJ2-3; cdr3_nt: TGTGCCAGCAGACGGCCGGGACTAGGTGCAGATACGCAGTATTTT; cdr3_aa: CASRRPGLGADTQYF
clone_size: NA; v_call: TRBV30; d_call: TRBD2; j_call: TRBJ2-7; cdr3_nt: TGTGCCTGGAGTGTATCGGCTAGCGGGGGGCCCTCCTTC; cdr3_aa: CAWSVSASGGPSF
clone_size: NA; v_call: TRBV27; d_call: NA; j_call: TRBJ2-1; cdr3_nt: TGTGCCAGCAGTTCGCGATACAATGAGCAGTTCTTC; cdr3_aa: CASSSRYNEQFF
clone_size: NA; v_call: TRBV29-1; d_call: TRBD2; j_call: TRBJ2-1; cdr3_nt: TGCAGCGTTGAAGGAAGCGGGAACTACAATGAGCAGTTCTTC; cdr3_aa: CSVEGSGNYNEQFF
clone_size: NA; v_call: TRBV29-1; d_call: TRBD2; j_call: TRBJ2-3; cdr3_nt: TGCAGCGTTGAGGAGATAGCGGGGGTGCGCACAGATACGCAGTATTTT; cdr3_aa: CSVEEIAGVRTDTQYF